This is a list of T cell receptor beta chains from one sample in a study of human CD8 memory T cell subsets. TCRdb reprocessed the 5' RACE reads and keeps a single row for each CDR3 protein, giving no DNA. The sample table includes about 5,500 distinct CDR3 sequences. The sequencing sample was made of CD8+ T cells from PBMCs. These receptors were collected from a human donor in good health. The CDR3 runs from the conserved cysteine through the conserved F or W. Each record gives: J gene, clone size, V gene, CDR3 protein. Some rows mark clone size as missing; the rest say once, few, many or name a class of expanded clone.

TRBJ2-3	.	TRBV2	CASTGGGKYTDTQYF
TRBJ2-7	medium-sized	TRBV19	CASSIEQGDYEQYF
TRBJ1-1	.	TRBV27	CASSLSHGQTEAFF
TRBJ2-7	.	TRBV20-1	CSAREVLSSYEQYF
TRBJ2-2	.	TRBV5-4	CASSPPGTGELFF
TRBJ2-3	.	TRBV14	CASSHPGYTDTQYF
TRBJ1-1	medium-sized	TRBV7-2	CASSSPGFMNTEAFF
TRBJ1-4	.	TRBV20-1	CSAKSGGDSREKLFF
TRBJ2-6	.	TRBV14	CASSKSSGANVLTF
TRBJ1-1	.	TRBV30	CAWSPGTYTEAFF
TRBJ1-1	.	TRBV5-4	CASGLGESEAFF
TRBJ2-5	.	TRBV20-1	CSAPGLAGPWETQYF
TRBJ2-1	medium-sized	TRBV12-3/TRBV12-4	CASRTSGNEQFF